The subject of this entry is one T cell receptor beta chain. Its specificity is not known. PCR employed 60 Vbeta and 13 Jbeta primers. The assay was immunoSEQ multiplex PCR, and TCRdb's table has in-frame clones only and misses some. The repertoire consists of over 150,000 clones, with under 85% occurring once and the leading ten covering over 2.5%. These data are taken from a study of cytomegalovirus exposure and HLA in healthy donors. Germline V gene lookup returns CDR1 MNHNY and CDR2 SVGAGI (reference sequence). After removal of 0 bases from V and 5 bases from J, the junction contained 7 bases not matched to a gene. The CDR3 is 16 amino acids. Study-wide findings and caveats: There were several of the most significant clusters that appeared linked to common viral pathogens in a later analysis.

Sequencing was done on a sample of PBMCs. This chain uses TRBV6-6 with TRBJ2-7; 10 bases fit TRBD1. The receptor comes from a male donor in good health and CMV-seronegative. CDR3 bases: TGTGCCAGCAGTTACTCTGGTGGGACAGGGGACCACGAGCAGTACTTC. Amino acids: CASSYSGGTGDHEQYF.